The clone carrying this T cell receptor (beta chain) appeared a few times. Thyroid surgery was preceded by no treatment in any patient. The data stem from a study of metastatic and nonmetastatic thyroid tumors. The CDR3 consists of 12 residues. The germline gives CDR1 MNHEY, CDR2 SVGEGT. With 10 bases clipped from V and 6 bases from J, the junction kept 6 bases outside the gene matches. TCRdb re-called clones from the PCR reads using MiXCR. Here the sample spans about 92,000 clones, under 15% being singletons. The specimen was blood. The chain has TRBV6-2 or TRBV6-3 and TRBJ1-5; TRBD1 matches 7 bases. This TCR came from a female donor with papillary thyroid cancer or a benign thyroid nodule (not recorded which). Some clones in this sample may be carry-over from other donors' samples. CDR3 nucleotides: TGTGCCATCGCACAGGGGATTCAGCCCCAGCATTTT. It translates to CAIAQGIQPQHF.